This TCR beta chain derives from a study of T cells expressing NK-cell markers (dated by TCRdb to about 2020). About the study as a whole: Three sorted T-cell subsets (CD3+CD56+NKG2C+, CD3+CD56+NKG2C- and CD3+CD56-NKG2C+) from seven to nine donors had their TCR beta-chain repertoires profiled. Of the eight sequenced donors, seven were found to be HCMV-seropositive and one was found to be HCMV-seronegative. All eight donors whose samples were sequenced were randomly selected healthy volunteers, three of them men and five women. Libraries were sequenced as 2 x 150 bp reads on Illumina HiSeq 2000/2500, MiSeq or NextSeq. What the work shows at the level of the full study, not this receptor alone: In six donors, the dominant CD3+CD56+NKG2C+ clonotypes were found to rank among the top 10 CD8+ clonotypes and to make up about 1.0-7.0% of CD8+ T cells. Whether the expanded NKG2C-expressing T cell clones were specific for HCMV antigens remained unclear. Those dominant clonotypes were again the most abundant among CD3+CD56-NKG2C+ cells in a few donors, at about 28.3-65%.

Reads for this sample came from an Illumina HiSeq 2000. TCR beta cDNA libraries were made by 5'RACE template switching that added a universal primer site and unique molecular identifiers. cDNA synthesis was primed from the TCR beta constant segment, followed by two successive PCR amplification steps. The study's own analysis went as follows. MIGEC handled demultiplexing of the reads and grouping by UMI, while MiTCR was used to assemble and quantify clonotypes. Only TCR cDNA sequences supported by at least two reads were kept to exclude erroneous sequences. The tcR package was used for downstream repertoire analysis, with clonotypes matched between fractions based on CDR3 nucleotide sequence plus V segment. VDJmatch was used to annotate antigen specificity against VDJdb, with one amino acid substitution in CDR3 allowed. The reads were reprocessed in TCRdb, with one entry per CDR3 protein sequence and no accompanying DNA. The V and J calls and clone size are TCRdb's, not the authors'. This sample's clone table shows about 160,000 distinct CDR3 sequences. Approximately 17% of the sample is held by the ten biggest clonotypes.

Regarding this clonotype: Its target antigen remains unknown.

To determine HCMV serostatus, a commercial ELISA kit was used to detect HCMV-specific IgG in serum. Ficoll density gradient centrifugation was used to isolate peripheral blood mononuclear cells from blood. From a lookup of the germline V gene, CDR1 and CDR2 are SGHVS and FQNEAQ. Taken from cysteine to phenylalanine, the CDR3 has 16 residues. The DNA is unrecorded. The sequenced material came from blood T cells: a sorted CD56 or NKG2C T cell subset, CD4+ or CD8+ T cells, or bulk PBMC T cells (not recorded which). The TCR was taken from a woman aged 18 to 75 in good health. The sequence links TRBV7-8 to TRBJ2-5; the TCRdb D gene call, TRBD1, has no DNA to confirm it. The CDR3 reads CASSLVAGTLQETQYF.